The 31 T cell receptor beta chains presented below share a single source sample, sequenced in a study of T cell repertoires in cytomegalovirus infection. TCRdb recomputed calls from the reads with MiXCR, one row per CDR3 protein. The sample contains over 300,000 distinct CDR3 sequences, roughly a sixth of which appear only once. Sequenced input: PBMCs. The source is a human donor in good health (CMV status not recorded). Some clones in this sample may be carry-over from other donors' samples.

The gene calls are TRBV6-1 and TRBJ1-6; D may be TRBD1 (5 bases). V was cut by 4 bases and J by 4 bases, with 8 bases left in between. Germline V gives CDR1 MNHNS, CDR2 SASEGT. This CDR3 has 14 amino acids. CDR3 loop: CASSAGPYNSPLHF. DNA for the CDR3: TGTGCCAGCAGTGCGGGGCCTTATAATTCACCCCTCCACTTT.

The chain recombines TRBV7-2 with TRBJ2-7; 8 nucleotides agree with TRBD1. Germline CDR1 reads SGHTA; CDR2 reads FQGNSA. V lost 1 base to trimming and J lost 6 bases; unmatched junction nucleotides: 5. The CDR3 runs to 14 residues. CDR3 sequence reads: CASSLVSDRGEQYF. The CDR3 DNA follows: TGTGCCAGCAGCTTAGTATCCGACAGGGGCGAGCAGTACTTC.

The sample holds one count of this clonotype. This sequence joins TRBV12-3 or TRBV12-4 and TRBJ1-4, with no clear D. This CDR3 spans 14 amino acids. With 2 bases removed from V and 3 bases from J, the gap between germline ends came to 7 bases. This CDR3 reads CASSLLGPNEKLFF. CDR3 DNA sequence: TGTGCCAGCAGTTTATTGGGTCCTAATGAAAAACTGTTTTTT.

This clonotype came up many times. The chain combines TRBV7-2 with TRBJ1-4, with 7 bases identical to TRBD1. V shed 1 base, J shed 8 bases, and the junction held 10 bases outside the gene matches. The V gene's germline CDR1 is SGHTA and CDR2 FQGNSA. The CDR3 runs 16 residues. The chain's CDR3 is CASSLGADRAGEKLFF. CDR3 in DNA: TGTGCCAGCAGCTTAGGGGCAGACAGGGCGGGCGAAAAACTGTTTTTT.

Note on this clonotype: A much larger clone lies one base from this, so it may be a read error. This likely comes from a read error, as the CDR3 has no conserved phenylalanine or tryptophan at its end. The chain combines TRBV7-2 with TRBJ2-5, with TRBD1 identical over 7 bases. Germline V CDR1 and CDR2: SGHTA, FQGNSA. V was clipped by 5 bases and J by 6 bases; unmatched bases: 12. This CDR3 has 15 residues. CDR3 sequence: CASSLSQTGRKTQYC. The CDR3 nucleotides are TGTGCCAGCAGCCTCAGTCAGACAGGGCGAAAGACCCAGTACTGC.

This clonotype has a handful of counts. The CDR3 coding sequence is TGTGCCAGTAGTTTACGGACAGCTAATTCACCCCTCCACTTT. It encodes CASSLRTANSPLHF. The chain carries TRBV19 and TRBJ1-6, with D possibly TRBD1 on 6 matching bases. Trimming left V 5 bases short and J 6 bases short, with 11 bases between. The CDR3 has 14 amino acids. Germline V lookup: CDR1 LNHDA, CDR2 SQIVND (reference sequence).

This clonotype was picked up many times. The genes are TRBV7-2 and TRBJ2-2; D gene ambiguous. The CDR3 loop spans 14 amino acids. Germline assignment: CDR1 SGHTA and CDR2 FQGNSA. Trimming removed 1 base at V and 5 bases at J, with 8 bases between. The CDR3 nucleotides read TGTGCCAGCAGCTTAGGGCCCCTAACCGGGGAGCTGTTTTTT. It encodes CASSLGPLTGELFF.

The chain has TRBV2 and TRBJ2-3; D not certain. The CDR3 sequence is 13 residues long. Germline V gene sequence: CDR1 SNHLY, CDR2 FYNNEI. The V and J ends lost 0 bases and 10 bases respectively, with 11 bases between them. This CDR3 is CASSEADRVSQYF. The DNA of the CDR3 is TGTGCCAGCAGTGAAGCGGACCGAGTTTCGCAGTATTTT.

The chain is built from TRBV3-1 and TRBJ2-5, with 16 bases fitting TRBD2. Germline loops: CDR1 LGHDT, CDR2 YNNKEL (reference sequence). This CDR3 contains 16 residues. The V and J ends lost 4 bases and 3 bases, in that order; junction bases with no gene match: 2. The CDR3 protein is CASSRGTSGGEETQYF. As DNA, the CDR3 is TGTGCCAGCAGCCGCGGGACTAGCGGGGGGGAAGAGACCCAGTACTTC.

This clonotype occurred a few times. This rearrangement joins TRBV28 to TRBJ1-5; 7 bases align to TRBD1. In germline, CDR1 is MDHEN, CDR2 SYDVKM. J was trimmed by 1 base and V by 4 bases; bases with no gene match: 10. The CDR3 extends over 17 amino acids. The CDR3 nucleotides are TGTGCCAGCAGTTGGGCGGGGACAGTGAAGAGCAATCAGCCCCAGCATTTT. Translation: CASSWAGTVKSNQPQHF.

The rearrangement links TRBV7-6 to TRBJ1-6, with 8 bases identical to TRBD1. Per the germline V gene, CDR1 is SGHVS and CDR2 is FNYEAQ. The CDR3 length is 15 residues. With V trimmed by 2 bases and J by 6 bases, 3 bases remained unmatched. The CDR3 coding sequence is TGTGCCAGCAGCTTACAGGGGGCGGCTAATTCACCCCTCCACTTT. It yields the protein CASSLQGAANSPLHF.

The chain is built from TRBV5-4 and TRBJ1-2, with D perhaps matching TRBD1 (6 bases). This CDR3 contains 15 residues. Trimming cost V 2 bases and J 1 base, with 12 bases left between them. Germline CDR1 is SGHNT and CDR2 is YYREEE (reference sequence). CDR3 bases: TGTGCCAGCAGCTTATATGAACAGGGTAACTATGGCTACACCTTC. It encodes CASSLYEQGNYGYTF.

The V gene is TRBV7-8, the J gene TRBJ1-3, with 7 bases matching TRBD1. The length of the CDR3 is 15 residues. J was trimmed by 3 bases and V by 3 bases; bases with no gene match: 5. Germline CDR1 and CDR2: SGHVS and FQNEAQ. The CDR3 coding sequence is TGTGCCAGCAGCTTGACGGGACAGAGTGGAAACACCATATATTTT. As protein: CASSLTGQSGNTIYF. Combining the CDR3 with reference TRBV7-8 and TRBJ1-3 gives the whole variable domain GAGVSQSPRYKVAKRGQDVALRCDPISGHVSLFWYQQALGQGPEFLTYFQNEAQLDKSGLPSDRFFAERPEGSVSTLKIQRTQQEDSAVYLCASSLTGQSGNTIYFGEGSWLTVV.

In its sample, this clonotype was seen a few times. The chain joins TRBV19 to TRBJ2-7, with 9 positions matching TRBD1. Germline CDR1 LNHDA, CDR2 SQIVND (reference sequence). J gave up 3 bases and V 5 bases, and 8 bases lay outside the gene matches. CDR3 length: 15 residues. This chain's CDR3 is CASSAPGQGFYEQYF. DNA of the CDR3: TGTGCCAGTAGTGCGCCGGGACAGGGATTCTACGAGCAGTACTTC.

This clonotype showed up many times. This chain connects TRBV20-1 to TRBJ1-2; 7 positions match TRBD1. This CDR3 spans 14 amino acids. Germline V gene data show CDR1 as DFQATT and CDR2 as SNEGSKA (reference sequence). V was pared by 0 bases and J by 4 bases, with 5 bases of the junction left unmatched. This chain's CDR3 is CSARDGRTGYGYTF. CDR3 nucleotides: TGCAGTGCTAGAGATGGTAGGACAGGCTATGGCTACACCTTC.

This clonotype was picked up many times. This chain uses TRBV6-5 with TRBJ2-7, with 9 bases fitting TRBD1. Germline-derived CDR1 and CDR2 are MNHEY and SVGAGI. CDR3 length equals 15 residues. The ends lost 2 bases at V and 5 bases at J; junction bases unmatched: 7. As DNA, the CDR3 is TGTGCCAGCAGTTACGGGGGGACAGGGAACAACGAGCAGTACTTC. This encodes CASSYGGTGNNEQYF.

A single count supports this clonotype. A read error may produce the germline difference seen at one junction end. The chain recombines TRBV20-1 with TRBJ2-7; D perhaps matches TRBD2 (7 bases). The germline CDR1 and CDR2 sequences are DFQATT and SNEGSKA (reference sequence). This CDR3 is 13 amino acids long. This chain's CDR3 is CSATAATGGRSVF. In DNA, the CDR3 is TGCAGTGCTACCGCAGCGACGGGGGGCCGGTCCGTCTTC.

The sample holds a few counts of this clonotype. The chain combines TRBV7-2 with TRBJ2-1, with 8 positions matching TRBD1. The V segment lost 4 bases and the J segment 5 bases; nucleotides outside the gene matches: 1. The germline V gene has CDR1 SGHTA and CDR2 FQGNSA. This CDR3 region has 13 residues. The CDR3 sequence: CASSSTGDNEQFF. DNA of the CDR3: TGTGCCAGCAGCTCGACAGGGGACAATGAGCAGTTCTTC.

The sample holds a few counts of this clonotype. The V gene is TRBV12-3 or TRBV12-4, the J gene TRBJ2-1; 9 positions agree with TRBD1. V shed 5 bases and J 15 bases; nucleotides not matched to a gene: 8. The CDR3 runs to 12 residues. CDR3 sequence: CASSKGQGTRFF. CDR3 nucleotide sequence: TGTGCCAGCAGTAAAGGACAGGGGACGCGGTTCTTC.

This clonotype was found a few times. The V and J genes are TRBV10-3 and TRBJ2-5, with D unclear. Germline V lookup: CDR1 ENHRY, CDR2 SYGVKD. The CDR3 is 11 amino acids. The germline V and J ends were trimmed by 2 bases and 6 bases, with 4 bases remaining between them. CDR3 in amino acids: CAISEQQTQYF. The CDR3 DNA follows: TGTGCCATCAGTGAGCAGCAGACCCAGTACTTC.

This clonotype was detected many times. CDR3 DNA: TGTGCCAGCAGCGGGTTGGACAGGGGTAGGACCTACGAGCAGTACTTC. Its protein product is CASSGLDRGRTYEQYF. The chain is built from TRBV7-9 and TRBJ2-7, with 9 bases aligning to TRBD1. The CDR3 sequence is 16 residues long. V lost 5 bases and J lost 2; bases outside the gene matches: 10. Germline CDR1 is SEHNR and CDR2 is FQNEAQ (reference sequence). The full variable domain, completed using reference TRBV7-9 and TRBJ2-7, is DTGVSQNPRHKITKRGQNVTFRCDPISEHNRLYWYRQTLGQGPEFLTYFQNEAQLEKSRLLSDRFSAERPKGSFSTLEIQRTEQGDSAMYLCASSGLDRGRTYEQYFGPGTRLTVT.

The chain links TRBV12-3 or TRBV12-4 to TRBJ2-2; TRBD1 or TRBD2 may be the D gene (5 bases each). Trimming took off 10 bases at V and 5 bases at J, with 17 bases between the two ends. The CDR3 loop spans 14 amino acids. DNA for the CDR3: TGTGCCACCAGGGACCCCAGAAGGACCGGGGAGCTGTTTTTT. It is translated as CATRDPRRTGELFF.

This clonotype was counted only a few times. The chain employs TRBV19 and TRBJ2-2; TRBD1 matches at 9 bases. CDR3 length equals 14 residues. Per the germline V gene, CDR1 is LNHDA and CDR2 is SQIVND (reference sequence). Unmatched junction bases numbered 5, after V lost 8 bases and J lost 4 bases. CDR3 amino acids: CASFDRGGTGELFF. The CDR3 nucleotides are TGTGCCAGTTTCGACAGGGGGGGCACCGGGGAGCTGTTTTTT.

The chain links TRBV6-6 to TRBJ1-1, with D unresolved. Germline assignment: CDR1 MNHNY and CDR2 SVGAGI (reference sequence). This CDR3 region has 13 residues. Trimming cost V 2 bases and J 0 bases, with 4 bases left between them. The CDR3 DNA reads as TGTGCCAGCAGTTACAATTTGAACACTGAAGCTTTCTTT. Translated: CASSYNLNTEAFF.

This chain connects TRBV6-6 to TRBJ1-2; no firm D call. Germline V lookup: CDR1 MNHNY, CDR2 SVGAGI (reference sequence). Trimming shortened V by 7 bases and J by 7 bases, and 7 bases separated the two germline ends. This CDR3 spans 10 amino acids. CDR3 sequence (DNA): TGTGCCAGCAAGGACGGTGGCTACACCTTC. The encoded protein is CASKDGGYTF.

This chain uses TRBV18 with TRBJ2-7; D is uncertain. Germline V gene data show CDR1 as KGHSH and CDR2 as LQKENI. The length of the CDR3 is 11 residues. Trimming shortened V by 3 bases and J by 6 bases, and 6 bases separated the two germline ends. The CDR3 spells CASSPSVEQYF. CDR3 bases: TGTGCCAGCTCACCTTCCGTCGAGCAGTACTTC. Based on the CDR3 plus reference TRBV18 and TRBJ2-7, the full variable domain is NAGVMQNPRHLVRRRGQEARLRCSPMKGHSHVYWYRQLPEEGLKFMVYLQKENIIDESGMPKERFSAEFPKEGPSILRIQQVVRGDSAAYFCASSPSVEQYFGPGTRLTVT.

The chain combines TRBV7-9 with TRBJ2-2; D perhaps matches TRBD1 (6 bases). Germline CDR1 is SEHNR and CDR2 is FQNEAQ (reference sequence). The CDR3 length is 15 residues. Trimming left V 3 bases short and J 1 base short, with 9 bases between. CDR3 region: CASSFADRNTGELFF. The CDR3 coding sequence is TGTGCCAGCAGCTTCGCGGACAGGAACACCGGGGAGCTGTTTTTT.

There are many counts of this clonotype. This chain links TRBV7-8 with TRBJ2-7, with D unresolved. Germline CDR1 is SGHVS and CDR2 is FQNEAQ. V lost 5 bases, J lost 5 bases, and 16 bases lay in between. This CDR3 contains 14 residues. CDR3 loop: CASSHTFRVHEQYF. In nucleotides, the CDR3 is TGTGCCAGCAGCCACACGTTCCGGGTCCACGAGCAGTACTTC.

At least ten counts were recorded for this clonotype. V is TRBV10-3 and J is TRBJ1-5, with TRBD1 matching over 9 bases. The CDR3 has 14 amino acids. Germline V lookup: CDR1 ENHRY, CDR2 SYGVKD. With 6 bases clipped from V and 4 bases from J, the junction kept 4 bases outside the gene matches. CDR3 nucleotide sequence: TGTGCCATCAGAACCGGGACAGGGAATCAGCCCCAGCATTTT. This codes for CAIRTGTGNQPQHF.

Only a few counts were recorded for this clonotype. The chain recombines TRBV20-1 with TRBJ2-7; D may be TRBD1 (6 bases). The CDR3 runs to 12 residues. Germline assignment: CDR1 DFQATT and CDR2 SNEGSKA (reference sequence). Trimming left V 5 bases short and J 5 bases short, with 13 bases between. The CDR3 region has the DNA TGCAGTGCTGGGGGCCAAACGCACGAGCAGTACTTC. This translates into CSAGGQTHEQYF.

The chain joins TRBV9 to TRBJ2-5, with 9 bases aligning to TRBD2. The CDR3 is made up of 15 amino acids. J lost 5 bases, V lost 0 bases, and 5 bases had no gene match. CDR1 and CDR2 from the germline V gene are SGDLS and YYNGEE. CDR3 nucleotides: TGTGCCAGCAGCGTAGAGACTAGCGGAGGGGAGACCCAGTACTTC. Its translation: CASSVETSGGETQYF.